Reported below is one T cell receptor (beta chain). The antigen is undetermined. Sample time point: cycle 4 day 1 (C4D1), after five to seven weeks of nivolumab. Every single patient, without exception, relapsed after autologous stem cell transplantation, and brentuximab vedotin exposure varied. Complete response, partial response or progressive disease constituted the best response categories observed. Using immunoSEQ multiplex PCR, the repertoire was profiled, and TCRdb retains in-frame clones only, with some absent. This sample has about 38,000 clones, with 77% found just once. These data are taken from a study of PD-1 blockade in classical Hodgkin lymphoma. Overall study results and limits: TCR diversity rose significantly by C4D1 in CD4+ but not CD8+ cells. Nothing has yet pinned down what causes the repertoire differences, possibly disease activity or prior therapy. For complete responders, baseline diversity was comparable to that of newly diagnosed patients.

CDR3 length: 16 amino acids. V was trimmed by 1 base and J by 4 bases, leaving 16 bases between them. Germline lookup yields CDR1 SGHTA and CDR2 FQGNSA. This sequence originates from a human donor with classical Hodgkin lymphoma. The rearrangement uses TRBV7-2 and TRBJ1-2, with D unresolved. The sequenced sample was peripheral blood mononuclear cells (PBMCs), obtained before the fourth cycle of nivolumab. The CDR3 DNA sequence: TGTGCCAGCAGCTTAGGGGGTCCAGGCGTCCTCTATGGCTACACCTTC. It encodes CASSLGGPGVLYGYTF.